The T cell receptor (beta chain) described here comes from a study of cytomegalovirus exposure and HLA in healthy donors. In the study overall: Around 79 million unique TCRs, all from HLA-typed donors, were included in an early release of the data. Study-wide results and caveats: In a later analysis, V- and J-gene trimming of beta chains associated with a DCLRE1C missense variant, replicated independently. As a later analysis revealed, the rate of TCR association differed by HLA locus, with DRB1 most and HLA-C fewest.

Primers included in the PCR were 60 Vbeta and 13 Jbeta primers. Measured with immunoSEQ multiplex PCR; TCRdb has only the in-frame clones, and not every one. The sample carries about 98,000 clones, around 80% recorded once. Each of the donors was a healthy bone marrow donor. Germline lookup yields CDR1 SGHNT and CDR2 YYREEE (reference sequence). This CDR3 is 14 amino acids long. V was pared by 7 bases and J by 4 bases, with 18 bases between. Comment on this clone: What it binds is not known.

The sequence was obtained from a middle-aged man in good health and CMV-seronegative. What was sequenced was PBMCs. The chain couples TRBV5-4 to TRBJ2-7, with D possibly being TRBD2 (7 bases). This chain's CDR3 is CASQPGGGRYEQYF. CDR3 in DNA: TGTGCCAGCCAACCAGGCGGGGGCAGGTACGAGCAGTACTTC.